This T cell receptor (beta chain) was obtained from a study of Tregs in tolerant kidney transplant recipients (dated by TCRdb to the late 2010s). Some background on the complete study: Before combined kidney and bone marrow transplantation, this study identified donor-specific regulatory T cells using TCRbeta sequencing and then followed those same cells after transplant.

For TCRbeta CDR3 sequencing, genomic DNA was extracted from sorted cells using the QIAGEN DNeasy Blood and Tissue Kit. High-throughput TCRbeta CDR3 sequencing, which included PCR amplification with bias correction and internal controls, was done commercially through immunoSEQ. The original methods were these. Unique productive TCRbeta sequences were defined by CDR3 nucleotide sequence where primers matched, and otherwise by CDR3 amino acid sequence together with Vbeta and Jbeta genes. To correct for sorting error, sequences found in more than one sorted population at a frequency ratio of 2:1 or less were discarded, and the remaining shared sequences were assigned to the population with the higher frequency. Sequences were defined as donor-reactive when expanded at least 5-fold in CFSE-low cells versus unstimulated cells and present at a frequency of at least 0.01% in CFSE-low cells. Jensen-Shannon divergence, calculated on the top 100 TCRbeta sequences ranked by frequency, was used to quantify repertoire divergence. For samples with multiple sequencing runs, sorting error was corrected separately for each run before the runs were pooled. As stored in TCRdb, this immuneACCESS dataset retains in-frame rearrangements with V and J assigned. A fraction of the clones does not appear; measured against another copy, unresolved V genes explain less than half of the discrepancy, and the remainder lacks a known reason. V and J calls and clone size are given by that table; D and trimming were obtained from the DNA. The sample profile shows fewer than 55,000 clones; over 85% of them were found once. Around 16% of the sample comes from the top ten.

Transplants used related donors with nonmyeloablative bone marrow transplantation; mixed chimerism was transient in the human trials. Thawed PBMCs were FACS-sorted into unstimulated Tregs (CD4+CD25+CD127-), CD4+ non-Tregs (CD4+CD25-), CD4 cells and CD8 cells. The patients were a few recipients of combined kidney and bone marrow transplants from the ITN036ST trial, and samples were available only for these trial subjects. Healthy control blood was processed to PBMCs by Ficoll density gradient and cryopreserved, and patient PBMCs were collected before and after transplant. From the cysteine up to the phenylalanine, the CDR3 has a length of 14 residues. Of the read, only the CDR3 DNA is kept; its 42 bases are in frame from base 1. Looking up the germline V gene yields CDR1 SGHDT and CDR2 YYEEEE. The V end gives up 2 bases and the J end 2 bases, leaving 4 bases in the junction not matched to a gene.

Remarks on this clone: Its antigen is still unknown. Base-call qualities are not available, and no considerably larger clone is one nucleotide away.

Study-wide findings and limitations: In tolerant patients, the expansion of donor-specific Tregs was greater than global Treg expansion, suggesting that the expansion was antigen-driven rather than nonspecific. For some patients, the PCR primers changed as time went on, which meant samples from those patients could not be compared with one another at the nucleotide level. Biological reproducibility was not directly addressed, though technical replication error appeared minimal. The study was constrained by small patient numbers, and validation of the findings is required in larger populations and under other immunosuppression protocols. Expanding Tregs with activated donor B cells appeared to identify the most biologically relevant and donor-specific TCRbeta repertoire.

This TCR was recovered from a human patient who received a combined kidney and bone marrow transplant. The graft donor may be the source of some T cells after a transplant. This chain joins TRBV5-6 to TRBJ2-7; TRBD1 aligns with 7 central bases. The sequenced sample was CD8+ T cells from blood (PBMCs), obtained 12 months after the transplant. The CDR3 corresponds to CASSFETGTYEQYF. The sequence in DNA is TGTGCCAGCAGCTTCGAGACAGGGACCTACGAGCAGTACTTC.